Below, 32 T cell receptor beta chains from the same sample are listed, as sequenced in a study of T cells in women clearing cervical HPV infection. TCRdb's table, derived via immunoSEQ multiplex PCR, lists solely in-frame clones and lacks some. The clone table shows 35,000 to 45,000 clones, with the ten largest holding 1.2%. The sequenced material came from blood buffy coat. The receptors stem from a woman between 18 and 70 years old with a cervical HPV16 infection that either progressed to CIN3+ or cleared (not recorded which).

CDR3 bases read: TGTGCCAGCAGCTTAGAACAGGGGAGTTCCTACGAG. The encoded protein is CASSLEQGSSYE. The whole CDR3 reads CASSLEQGSSYEQYF. The chain joins TRBV11-1 to TRBJ2-7; TRBD1 matches at 7 bases. The DNA ends 3 residues before the CDR3 does, and the rest of the CDR3 is filled in from the germline J gene. Germline V gene lookup returns CDR1 SGHAT and CDR2 FQDESV (reference sequence). The length of the CDR3 is 15 residues. J was trimmed by 1 base and V by 1 base; bases with no gene match: 4. The whole variable domain, remainder taken from reference TRBV11-1 and TRBJ2-7, is EAEVAQSPRYKITEKSQAVAFWCDPISGHATLYWYRQILGQGPELLVQFQDESVVDDSQLPKDRFSAERLKGVDSTLKIQPAELGDSAMYLCASSLEQGSSYEQYFGPGTRLTVT.

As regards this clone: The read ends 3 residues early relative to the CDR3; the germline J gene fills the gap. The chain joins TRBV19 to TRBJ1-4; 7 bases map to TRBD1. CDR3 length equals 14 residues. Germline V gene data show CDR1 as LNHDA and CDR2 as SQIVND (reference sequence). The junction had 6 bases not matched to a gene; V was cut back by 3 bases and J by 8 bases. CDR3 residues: CASSIATGREKLFF. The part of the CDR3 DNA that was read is TGTGCCAGTAGTATCGCGACAGGGAGGGAAAAA.

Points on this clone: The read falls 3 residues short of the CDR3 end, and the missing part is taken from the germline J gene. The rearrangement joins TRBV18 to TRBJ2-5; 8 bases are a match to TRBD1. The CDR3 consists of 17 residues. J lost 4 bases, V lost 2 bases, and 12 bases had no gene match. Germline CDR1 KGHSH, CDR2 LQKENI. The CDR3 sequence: CASSPLAGGVRGETQYF. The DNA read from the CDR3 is TGTGCCAGCTCACCATTGGCAGGGGGCGTTCGTGGAGAGACC.

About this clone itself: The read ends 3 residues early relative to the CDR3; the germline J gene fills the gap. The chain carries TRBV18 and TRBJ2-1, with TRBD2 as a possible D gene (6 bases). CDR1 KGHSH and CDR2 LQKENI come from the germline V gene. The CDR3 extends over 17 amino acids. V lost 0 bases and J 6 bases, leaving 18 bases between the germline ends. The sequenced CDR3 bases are TGTGCCAGCTCACCACCGCCTAGCGTCGGTCCGCGCAATGAG. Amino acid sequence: CASSPPPSVGPRNE. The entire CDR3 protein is CASSPPPSVGPRNEQFF.

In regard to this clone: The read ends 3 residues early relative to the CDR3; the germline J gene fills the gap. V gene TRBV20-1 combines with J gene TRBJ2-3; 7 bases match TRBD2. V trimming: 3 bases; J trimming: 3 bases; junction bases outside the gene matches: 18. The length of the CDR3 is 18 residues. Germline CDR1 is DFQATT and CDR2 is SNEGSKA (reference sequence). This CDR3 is CSASSYGSGPRKTDTQYF. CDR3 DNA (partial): TGCAGTGCTAGCTCTTATGGTAGCGGGCCACGGAAAACAGATACG.

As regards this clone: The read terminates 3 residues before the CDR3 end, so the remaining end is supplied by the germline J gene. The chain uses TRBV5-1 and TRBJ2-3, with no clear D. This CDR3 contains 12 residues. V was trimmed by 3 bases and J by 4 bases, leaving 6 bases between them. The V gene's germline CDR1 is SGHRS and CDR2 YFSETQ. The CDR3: CASSSQSDTQYF. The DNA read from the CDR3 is TGCGCCAGCAGCTCCCAGTCAGATACG.

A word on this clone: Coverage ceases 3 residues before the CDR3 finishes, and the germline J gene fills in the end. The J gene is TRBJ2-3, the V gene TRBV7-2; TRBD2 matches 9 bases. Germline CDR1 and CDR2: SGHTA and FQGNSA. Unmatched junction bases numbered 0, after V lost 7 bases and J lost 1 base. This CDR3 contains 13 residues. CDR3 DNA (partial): TGTGCCAGCACTAGCGGGGGCACAGATACG. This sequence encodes CASTSGGTDT. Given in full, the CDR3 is CASTSGGTDTQYF.

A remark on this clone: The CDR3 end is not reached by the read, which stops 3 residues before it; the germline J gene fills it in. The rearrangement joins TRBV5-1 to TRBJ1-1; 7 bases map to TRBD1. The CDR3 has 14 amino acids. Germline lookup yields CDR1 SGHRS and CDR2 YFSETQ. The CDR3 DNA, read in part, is TGCGCCAGCAGCCATAGACAGGGTGGGCTGGAA. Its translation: CASSHRQGGLE. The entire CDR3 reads CASSHRQGGLEAFF.

This CDR3 reads CASSEQGVRGETQYF. The DNA read from the CDR3 is TGTGCCAGCAGTGAACAGGGGGTTCGTGGAGAGACC. The chain links TRBV2 to TRBJ2-5; 7 positions match TRBD1. Sequencing ends 3 residues short of the CDR3 end; the germline J gene provides the rest. CDR1 and CDR2 from the germline V gene are SNHLY and FYNNEI. The CDR3 has 15 residues. Trimming removed 2 bases from V and 4 bases from J; junction bases left unmatched: 7.

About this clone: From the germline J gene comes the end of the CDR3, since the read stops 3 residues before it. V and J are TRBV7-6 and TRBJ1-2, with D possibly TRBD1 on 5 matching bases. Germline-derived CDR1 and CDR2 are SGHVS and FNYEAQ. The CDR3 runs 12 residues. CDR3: CASSLGGVDYTF. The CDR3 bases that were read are TGTGCCAGCAGCTTAGGAGGGGTCGAC. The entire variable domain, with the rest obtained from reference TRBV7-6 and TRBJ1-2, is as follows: GAGVSQSPRYKVTKRGQDVALRCDPISGHVSLYWYRQALGQGPEFLTYFNYEAQQDKSGLPNDRFSAERPEGSISTLTIQRTEQRDSAMYRCASSLGGVDYTFGSGTRLTVV.

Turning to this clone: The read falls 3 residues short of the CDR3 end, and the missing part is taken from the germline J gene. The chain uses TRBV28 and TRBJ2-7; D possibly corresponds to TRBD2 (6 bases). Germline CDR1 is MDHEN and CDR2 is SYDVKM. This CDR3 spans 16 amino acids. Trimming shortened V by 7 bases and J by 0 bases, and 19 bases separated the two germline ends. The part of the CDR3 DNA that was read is TGTGCCAGCACATCCCGTTGGGACTCGACCTCCTACGAG. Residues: CASTSRWDSTSYE. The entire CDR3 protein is CASTSRWDSTSYEQYF. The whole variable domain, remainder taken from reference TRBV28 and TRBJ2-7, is DVKVTQSSRYLVKRTGEKVFLECVQDMDHENMFWYRQDPGLGLRLIYFSYDVKMKEKGDIPEGYSVSREKKERFSLILESASTNQTSMYLCASTSRWDSTSYEQYFGPGTRLTVT.

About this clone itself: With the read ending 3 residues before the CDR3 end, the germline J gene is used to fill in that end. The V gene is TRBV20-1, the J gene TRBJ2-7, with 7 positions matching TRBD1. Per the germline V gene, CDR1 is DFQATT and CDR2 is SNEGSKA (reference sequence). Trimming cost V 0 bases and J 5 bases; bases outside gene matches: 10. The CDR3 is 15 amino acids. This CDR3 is CSARDHGRGHNEQYF. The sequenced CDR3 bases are TGCAGTGCTAGAGATCACGGTAGGGGGCACAACGAG.

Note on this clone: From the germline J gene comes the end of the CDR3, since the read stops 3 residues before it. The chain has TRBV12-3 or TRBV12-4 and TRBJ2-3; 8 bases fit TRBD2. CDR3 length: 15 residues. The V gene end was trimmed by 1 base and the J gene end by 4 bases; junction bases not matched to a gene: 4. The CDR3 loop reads CASSLGAGDADTQYF. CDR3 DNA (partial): TGTGCCAGCAGTTTAGGAGCGGGAGATGCAGATACG.

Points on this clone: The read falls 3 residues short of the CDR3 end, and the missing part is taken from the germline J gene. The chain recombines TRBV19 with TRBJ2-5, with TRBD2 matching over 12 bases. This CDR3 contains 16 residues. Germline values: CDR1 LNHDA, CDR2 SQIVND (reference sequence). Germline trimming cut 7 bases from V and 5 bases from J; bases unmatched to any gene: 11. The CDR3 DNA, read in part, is TGTGCCAGTAATAGCCTAGCGGGAGGGCCGGGGGAGACC. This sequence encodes CASNSLAGGPGET. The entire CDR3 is CASNSLAGGPGETQYF.

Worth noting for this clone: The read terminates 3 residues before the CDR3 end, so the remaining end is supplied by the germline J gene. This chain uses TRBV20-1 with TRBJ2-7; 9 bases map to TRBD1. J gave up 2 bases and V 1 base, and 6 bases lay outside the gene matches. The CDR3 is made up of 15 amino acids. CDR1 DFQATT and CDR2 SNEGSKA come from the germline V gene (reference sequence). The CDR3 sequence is CSARARTGETYEQYF. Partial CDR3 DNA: TGCAGTGCTAGAGCAAGGACAGGGGAAACCTACGAG.

CDR3 protein: CASSEGLAGADTQYF. The CDR3 bases that were read are TGTGCCAGCAGTGAAGGACTAGCGGGAGCAGATACG. The V call is TRBV6-1, the J call TRBJ2-3; TRBD2 agrees at 12 bases. The read ends 3 residues early relative to the CDR3; the germline J gene fills the gap. The CDR3 contains 15 residues. V was pared by 1 base and J by 4 bases, with 0 bases of the junction left unmatched. In germline, CDR1 is MNHNS, CDR2 SASEGT.

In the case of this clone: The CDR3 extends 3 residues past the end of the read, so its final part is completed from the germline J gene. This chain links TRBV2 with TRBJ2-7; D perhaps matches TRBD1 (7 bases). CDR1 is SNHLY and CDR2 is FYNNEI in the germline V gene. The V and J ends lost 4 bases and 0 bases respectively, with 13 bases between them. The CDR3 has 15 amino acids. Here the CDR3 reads CASSGGGTASYEQYF. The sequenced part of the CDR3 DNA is TGTGCCAGCAGTGGAGGAGGGACAGCCTCCTACGAG.

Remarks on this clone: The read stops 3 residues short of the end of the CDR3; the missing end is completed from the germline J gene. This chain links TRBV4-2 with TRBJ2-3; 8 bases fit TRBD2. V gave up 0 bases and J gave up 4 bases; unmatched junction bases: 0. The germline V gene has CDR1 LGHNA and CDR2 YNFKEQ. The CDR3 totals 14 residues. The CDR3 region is CASSQDSGADTQYF. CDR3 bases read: TGTGCCAGCAGCCAAGATAGCGGGGCAGATACG.

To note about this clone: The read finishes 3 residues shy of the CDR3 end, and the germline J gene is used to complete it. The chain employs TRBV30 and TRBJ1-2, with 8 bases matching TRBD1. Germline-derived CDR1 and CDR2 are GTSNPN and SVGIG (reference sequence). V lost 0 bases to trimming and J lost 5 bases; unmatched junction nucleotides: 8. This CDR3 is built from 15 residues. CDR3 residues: CAWSVIAGGSYGYTF. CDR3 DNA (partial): TGTGCCTGGAGTGTAATCGCAGGGGGCAGTTATGGC.

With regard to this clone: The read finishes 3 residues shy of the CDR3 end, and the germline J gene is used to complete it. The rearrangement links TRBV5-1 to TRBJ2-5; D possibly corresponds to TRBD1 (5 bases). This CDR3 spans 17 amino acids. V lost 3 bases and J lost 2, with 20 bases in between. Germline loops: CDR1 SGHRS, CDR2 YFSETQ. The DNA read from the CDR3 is TGCGCCAGCAGCTCCCGACCCCAGGGCTCCCAGCAAGAGACC. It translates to CASSSRPQGSQQET. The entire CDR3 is CASSSRPQGSQQETQYF.

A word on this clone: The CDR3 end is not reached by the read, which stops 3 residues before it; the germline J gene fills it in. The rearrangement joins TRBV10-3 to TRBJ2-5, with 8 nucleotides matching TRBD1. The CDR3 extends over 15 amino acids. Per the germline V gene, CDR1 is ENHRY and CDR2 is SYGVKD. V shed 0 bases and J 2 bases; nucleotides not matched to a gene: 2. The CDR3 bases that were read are TGTGCCATCAGTGAGTCCGACAGGGGACAAGAGACC. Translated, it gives CAISESDRGQET. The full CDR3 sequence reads CAISESDRGQETQYF.

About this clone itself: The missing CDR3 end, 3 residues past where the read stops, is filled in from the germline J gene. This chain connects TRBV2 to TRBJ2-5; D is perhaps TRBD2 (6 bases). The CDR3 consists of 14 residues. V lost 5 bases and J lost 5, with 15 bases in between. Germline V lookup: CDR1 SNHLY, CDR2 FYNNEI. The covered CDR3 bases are TGTGCCAGCAGTCCCACTAGGGCGGGGGAGACC. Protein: CASSPTRAGET. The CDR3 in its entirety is CASSPTRAGETQYF.

The CDR3 bases that were read are TGTGCCACCCGGGTCCCCGGCCTGAATTCACCC. This gives the protein CATRVPGLNSP. Given in full, the CDR3 is CATRVPGLNSPLHF. The gene calls are TRBV19 and TRBJ1-6; unclear D gene. The DNA ends 3 residues before the CDR3 does, and the rest of the CDR3 is filled in from the germline J gene. Germline V gives CDR1 LNHDA, CDR2 SQIVND (reference sequence). Trimming took 10 bases from V and 7 from J, leaving 17 bases between them. CDR3 length equals 14 residues. Looking up the rest from reference TRBV19 and TRBJ1-6 gives the full variable domain: DGGITQSPKYLFRKEGQNVTLSCEQNLNHDAMYWYRQDPGQGLRLIYYSQIVNDFQKGDIAEGYSVSREKKESFPLTVTSAQKNPTAFYLCATRVPGLNSPLHFGNGTRLTVT.

The DNA read from the CDR3 is TGCGCCAGTCTTGGCAGGAGGAACACTGAA. It codes for CASLGRRNTE. The whole CDR3 protein is CASLGRRNTEAFF. The gene calls are TRBV23-1 and TRBJ1-1; D is ambiguous. The read terminates 3 residues before the CDR3 end, so the remaining end is supplied by the germline J gene. TRBV23-1 is annotated as an ORF whose role is uncertain. The CDR3 contains 13 residues. V dropped 9 bases and J dropped 1 base, with 12 bases sitting between them.

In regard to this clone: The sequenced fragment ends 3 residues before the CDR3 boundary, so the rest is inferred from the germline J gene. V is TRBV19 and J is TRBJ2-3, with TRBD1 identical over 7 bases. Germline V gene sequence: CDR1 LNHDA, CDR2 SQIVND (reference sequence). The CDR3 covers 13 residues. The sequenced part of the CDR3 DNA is TGTGCCAGTACCTCAGACAGGGTACAGCCG. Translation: CASTSDRVQP. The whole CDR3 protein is CASTSDRVQPQYF.

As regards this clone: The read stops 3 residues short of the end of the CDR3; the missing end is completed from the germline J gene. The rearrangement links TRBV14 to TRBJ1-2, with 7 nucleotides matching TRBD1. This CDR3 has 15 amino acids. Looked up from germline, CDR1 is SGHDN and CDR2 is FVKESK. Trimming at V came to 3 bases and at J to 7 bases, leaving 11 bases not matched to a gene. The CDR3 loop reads CASSQTRTGGFGYTF. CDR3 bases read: TGTGCCAGCAGCCAGACCCGGACAGGTGGCTTTGGC.

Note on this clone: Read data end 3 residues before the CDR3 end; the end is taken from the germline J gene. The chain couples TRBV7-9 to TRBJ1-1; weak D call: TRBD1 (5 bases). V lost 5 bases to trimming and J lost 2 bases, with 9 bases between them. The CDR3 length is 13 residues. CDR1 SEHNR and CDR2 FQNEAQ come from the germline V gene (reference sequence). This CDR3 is CASSRDSNTEAFF. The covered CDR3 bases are TGTGCCAGCAGCCGGGACTCTAACACTGAA.

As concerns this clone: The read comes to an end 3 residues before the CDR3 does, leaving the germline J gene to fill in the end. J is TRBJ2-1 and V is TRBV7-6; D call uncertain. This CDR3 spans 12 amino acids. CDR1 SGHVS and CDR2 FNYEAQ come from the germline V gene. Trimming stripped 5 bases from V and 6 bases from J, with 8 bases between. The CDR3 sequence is CASSNSPNEQFF. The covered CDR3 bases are TGTGCCAGCAGCAACAGTCCCAATGAG. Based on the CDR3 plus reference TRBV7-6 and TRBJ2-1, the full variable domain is GAGVSQSPRYKVTKRGQDVALRCDPISGHVSLYWYRQALGQGPEFLTYFNYEAQQDKSGLPNDRFSAERPEGSISTLTIQRTEQRDSAMYRCASSNSPNEQFFGPGTRLTVL.

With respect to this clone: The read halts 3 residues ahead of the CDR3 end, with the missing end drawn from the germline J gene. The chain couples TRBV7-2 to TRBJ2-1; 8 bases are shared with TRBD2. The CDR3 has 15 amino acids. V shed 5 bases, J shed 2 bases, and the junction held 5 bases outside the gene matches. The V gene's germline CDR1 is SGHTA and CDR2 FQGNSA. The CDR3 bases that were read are TGTGCCAGCAGCCGAGGACTAGCCGCCTACAATGAG. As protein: CASSRGLAAYNE. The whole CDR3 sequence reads CASSRGLAAYNEQFF.

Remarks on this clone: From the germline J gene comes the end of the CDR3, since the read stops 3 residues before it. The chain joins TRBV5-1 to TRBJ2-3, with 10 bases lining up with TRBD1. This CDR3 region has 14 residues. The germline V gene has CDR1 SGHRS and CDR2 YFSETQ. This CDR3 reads CASSPGQGNQPQYF. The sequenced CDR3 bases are TGCGCCAGCAGCCCGGGACAGGGGAATCAGCCG.

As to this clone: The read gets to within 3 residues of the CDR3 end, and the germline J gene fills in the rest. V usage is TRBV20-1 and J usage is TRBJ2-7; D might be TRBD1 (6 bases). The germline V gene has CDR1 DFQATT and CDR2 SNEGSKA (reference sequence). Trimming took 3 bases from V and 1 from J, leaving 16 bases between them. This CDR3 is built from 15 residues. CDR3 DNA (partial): TGCAGTGCTAGCCCTCCAGGGGAGTGGTCCTACGAG. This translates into CSASPPGEWSYE. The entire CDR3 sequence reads CSASPPGEWSYEQYF.

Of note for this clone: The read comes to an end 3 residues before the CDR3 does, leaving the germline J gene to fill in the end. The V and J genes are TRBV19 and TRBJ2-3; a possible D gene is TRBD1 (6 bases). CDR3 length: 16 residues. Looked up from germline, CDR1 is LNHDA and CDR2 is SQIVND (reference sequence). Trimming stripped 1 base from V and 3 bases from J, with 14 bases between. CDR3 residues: CASSIGTDPKTDTQYF. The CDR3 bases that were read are TGTGCCAGTAGTATAGGGACAGACCCCAAAACAGATACG.